The 5 T cell receptor beta chains presented below share a single source sample, sequenced in a study of T cell responses to AZD1222 COVID-19 vaccine. Libraries were prepared by immunoSEQ multiplex PCR; TCRdb keeps only in-frame clonotypes and omits some of them. The table records 150,000 or so clones, roughly 92% of them present only once. The sequences come from peripheral blood, collected 28 days after the second AZD1222 dose. Source of these receptors: an adult who received the AZD1222 COVID-19 vaccine.

The chain employs TRBV28 and TRBJ2-1, with 9 bases that match TRBD1. CDR3 length: 12 residues. The germline V gene has CDR1 MDHEN and CDR2 SYDVKM. The ends lost 8 bases at V and 6 bases at J; junction bases unmatched: 2. This CDR3 is CASRDRVNEQFF. The CDR3 DNA is TGTGCCAGCCGGGACAGGGTCAATGAGCAGTTCTTC.

This chain uses TRBV4-1 with TRBJ2-3, with TRBD2 identical over 11 bases. The CDR3 runs to 16 residues. CDR1 and CDR2 (germline): MGHRA, YSYEKL. The ends lost 5 bases at V and 2 bases at J; junction bases unmatched: 6. CDR3 in amino acids: CASSLLGLADTDTQYF. The CDR3 DNA reads as TGCGCCAGCAGCTTACTGGGACTAGCGGACACAGATACGCAGTATTTT.

CDR3 region: CAWSVRRGSGSPLHF. CDR3 coding DNA: TGTGCCTGGAGTGTACGAAGGGGGAGCGGGTCACCCCTCCACTTT. The chain carries TRBV30 and TRBJ1-6; possibly TRBD1 for D (6 bases). V lost 0 bases, J lost 10 bases, and 16 bases lay in between. CDR1 GTSNPN and CDR2 SVGIG come from the germline V gene (reference sequence). The CDR3 loop spans 15 amino acids. Filled out from reference TRBV30 and TRBJ1-6, the complete variable domain reads SQTIHQWPATLVQPVGSPLSLECTVEGTSNPNLYWYRQAAGRGLQLLFYSVGIGQISSEVPQNLSASRPQDRQFILSSKKLLLSDSGFYLCAWSVRRGSGSPLHFGNGTRLTVT.

The V gene is TRBV11-2, the J gene TRBJ2-5; 12 bases are a match to TRBD2. The CDR3 runs to 16 residues. V gave up 4 bases and J gave up 5 bases; unmatched junction bases: 8. Germline CDR1 SGHAT, CDR2 FQNNGV. CDR3 coding DNA: TGTGCCAGCAGCTCCGGACTAGCGGGAAGTACGGAGACCCAGTACTTC. It translates to CASSSGLAGSTETQYF.

This clone showed up just once. J is TRBJ1-5 and V is TRBV19; TRBD1 is a possible D gene (6 bases). Trimming shortened V by 0 bases and J by 3 bases, and 15 bases separated the two germline ends. Germline assignment: CDR1 LNHDA and CDR2 SQIVND (reference sequence). The CDR3 runs to 17 residues. CDR3 in DNA: TGTGCCAGTAGTATAGATCGCCCAGGGGCATACAATCAGCCCCAGCATTTT. As protein: CASSIDRPGAYNQPQHF.